The present entry profiles one T cell receptor (beta chain) with its context. This sample is drawn from a study of early T cells in non-severe SARS-CoV-2 infection. Looking at the study overall: It was bulk RNA from unsorted whole blood that was sequenced, and the chains were unpaired.

Germline CDR1 reads SGHTA; CDR2 reads FQGNSA. V lost 1 base and J lost 3, with 10 bases in between. This CDR3 contains 15 residues. TCRdb reprocessed the 5' RACE reads with MiXCR, giving one entry per CDR3 protein. This sample yields around 80,000 distinct CDR3 sequences, of which approximately 12% are seen a single time; around 3.7% belongs to the top ten. This sequence was found in an adult who was a healthcare worker with PCR-confirmed SARS-CoV-2 infection or an uninfected control (not recorded which). This chain links TRBV7-2 with TRBJ1-5; D is uncertain. Sequenced input: whole blood. This chain's CDR3 is CASSLGSQSNQPQHF. CDR3 nucleotide sequence: TGTGCCAGCAGCTTAGGAAGCCAGTCCAATCAGCCCCAGCATTTT.